The next 9 T cell receptor beta chains were all read from a single sample in a study of identical twins. TCRdb re-called the 5' RACE reads with MiXCR, one entry per CDR3 protein. The data contain a few hundred thousand distinct CDR3 sequences, more than 20% of them singletons. The same sample was also studied in work on T cells expressing NK-cell markers.

What was sequenced was CD4+ T cells sorted from blood. Source of these receptors: a woman between 18 and 30 years old in good health.

In its sample, this clonotype was seen a few times. The V and J genes are TRBV7-2 and TRBJ2-3, with D uncertain. Germline loops: CDR1 SGHTA, CDR2 FQGNSA. The ends were cut back, 2 bases at V and 10 bases at J, with 16 bases in the middle. The CDR3 consists of 14 residues. CDR3 sequence: CASSLMGHLSAQYF. As DNA, the CDR3 is TGTGCCAGCAGCTTAATGGGTCATCTCTCGGCGCAGTATTTT.

This clonotype showed up many times. The chain links TRBV5-1 to TRBJ1-1; 10 bases match TRBD1. This CDR3 comprises 16 residues. V gave up 2 bases and J gave up 1 base; unmatched junction bases: 5. Germline V lookup: CDR1 SGHRS, CDR2 YFSETQ. This CDR3 reads CASSFRQGAGNTEAFF. The CDR3 DNA sequence: TGCGCCAGCAGCTTTAGACAGGGGGCAGGGAACACTGAAGCTTTCTTT.

This clonotype was observed a few times. The chain couples TRBV29-1 to TRBJ1-1; the D is unclear. The CDR3 is 12 residues long. Germline loops: CDR1 SQVTM, CDR2 ANQGSEA. Trimming pared 1 base from V and 9 bases from J, leaving 12 bases between. The CDR3 reads CSVEGSVQQAFF. Written as DNA, the CDR3 is TGCAGCGTTGAAGGATCCGTCCAGCAAGCTTTCTTT. The full variable domain, rest sourced from reference TRBV29-1 and TRBJ1-1, is SAVISQKPSRDICQRGTSLTIQCQVDSQVTMMFWYRQQPGQSLTLIATANQGSEATYESGFVIDKFPISRPNLTFSTLTVSNMSPEDSSIYLCSVEGSVQQAFFGQGTRLTVV.

The chain employs TRBV28 and TRBJ2-3, with D uncertain. Germline V CDR1 and CDR2: MDHEN, SYDVKM. The CDR3 is 15 amino acids. Trimming took off 2 bases at V and 4 bases at J, with 13 bases between the two ends. CDR3 residues: CASSLAVGVADTQYF. The CDR3 DNA is TGTGCCAGCAGTTTAGCGGTCGGCGTGGCAGATACGCAGTATTTT.

The rearrangement links TRBV12-3 or TRBV12-4 to TRBJ1-5, with D uncertain. CDR3 size: 12 residues. Trimming took off 6 bases at V and 0 bases at J, with 3 bases between the two ends. CDR3 protein: CASRRSNQPQHF. CDR3 nucleotide sequence: TGTGCCAGCAGACGTAGCAATCAGCCCCAGCATTTT.

Only a few counts were recorded for this clonotype. The chain is built from TRBV7-9 and TRBJ1-2, with TRBD1 as a possible D gene (6 bases). CDR1 is SEHNR, CDR2 FQNEAQ, per germline (reference sequence). The CDR3 is 13 residues long. The ends were cut back, 6 bases at V and 8 bases at J, with 16 bases in the middle. Here the CDR3 reads CASRKLTGSGYTF. In nucleotides, the CDR3 is TGTGCCAGCAGAAAGCTAACAGGGAGCGGCTACACCTTC.

This clonotype was counted only a few times. The chain links TRBV6-5 to TRBJ1-3; unclear D gene. The CDR3 extends over 15 amino acids. Germline V gene data show CDR1 as MNHEY and CDR2 as SVGAGI. Deletions cut 4 bases from V and 1 base from J, with 11 bases between. CDR3 sequence: CASSFEADSGNTIYF. The CDR3 bases are TGTGCCAGCAGTTTTGAGGCAGATTCTGGAAACACCATATATTTT.

The rearrangement joins TRBV20-1 to TRBJ2-1; maybe TRBD2 (6 bases). The CDR3 has 15 residues. Germline loops: CDR1 DFQATT, CDR2 SNEGSKA (reference sequence). Trimming left V 3 bases short and J 8 bases short, with 20 bases between. For the CDR3, the DNA is TGCAGTGCTAGTTCCGCGCCGGGAGCGTCGGATGAGCAGTTCTTC. Translating gives CSASSAPGASDEQFF.

Many counts were recorded for this clonotype. V usage is TRBV12-3 or TRBV12-4 and J usage is TRBJ1-3; D unresolved. Trimming pared 6 bases from V and 10 bases from J, leaving 16 bases between. The CDR3 covers 13 residues. The CDR3 bases are TGTGCCAGCAGGGCGGGGAGTCTTTGGACCATATATTTT. The encoded protein is CASRAGSLWTIYF.